A selection of T cell receptor beta chains follows, all from one sample in a study of shared T cell receptors in the human thymus. Sequencing used immunoSEQ multiplex PCR; TCRdb keeps in-frame clones, though not all of them. The sample lists hundreds of thousands of clones; 70% to 90% were seen once. These data were also filed under a second study, of human thymus T cells.

Specimen: thymocytes. The receptors originated from a girl less than two years old with a congenital heart defect. Each CDR3 is given with its conserved first and last residue. A D gene is named only where the DNA matches it firmly. Rows give clone size only sometimes, using once, few, many, or a class for an expanded clone.

cdr3_nt cdr3_aa d_call v_call clone_size j_call
TGTGCCAGCAGCTTAGGATCGCGGTACCTTAACACTGAAGCTTTCTTT CASSLGSRYLNTEAFF - TRBV7-8 - TRBJ1-1
TGTGCCAGCAGCCACACTAGCGGGGGGGCCCCAGATACGCAGTATTTT CASSHTSGGAPDTQYF TRBD2 TRBV7-2 - TRBJ2-3
TGTGCCAGCAGCTTAGGAGACAGGGGCGACACTGAAGCTTTCTTT CASSLGDRGDTEAFF TRBD1 TRBV11-2 - TRBJ1-1
TGTGCCAGCAGATTAGAAACCCCTTTAGAGGGCGTAGGTCAGCCCCAGCATTTT CASRLETPLEGVGQPQHF - TRBV11-2 - TRBJ1-5
TGTGCCAGTACTACCGGGACACTCGACTTGAACACTGAAGCTTTCTTT CASTTGTLDLNTEAFF - TRBV19 few TRBJ1-1
TGTGCCAGCGCCACAGGGAATAGCAATCAGCCCCAGCATTTT CASATGNSNQPQHF - TRBV18 - TRBJ1-5
TGCGCCAGCAGCCAAGAAGGGGTGACAGGTTGGCGTTTTGGCTACACCTTC CASSQEGVTGWRFGYTF - TRBV4-3 - TRBJ1-2
TGCGCCAGCAGCCAAGATTTTGGCAGAATACAAAATAATGAAGCTTTCTTT CASSQDFGRIQNNEAFF - TRBV4-3 - TRBJ1-1
TGTGCCAGCAGCTTAGCCGGGGTCGAGGACAGCCCCTCCGAGCAGTACTTC CASSLAGVEDSPSEQYF - TRBV7-2 few TRBJ2-7
TGTGCCAGCAGCTTAGATCTGAGGGTCGGGGAGCAGTACTTC CASSLDLRVGEQYF - TRBV11-1 - TRBJ2-7
TGTGCCAGCAGCTTTCTTGACAGCCTAAACACTGAAGCTTTCTTT CASSFLDSLNTEAFF - TRBV5-5 - TRBJ1-1
TGTGCCAGCACGGGGGTATCCACAGATACGCAGTATTTT CASTGVSTDTQYF - TRBV6-5 - TRBJ2-3
TGTGCCAGCAGTTCCGACGGGGGGGGCCATCACGAGCAGTTCTTC CASSSDGGGHHEQFF TRBD2 TRBV6-5 - TRBJ2-1
TGTGCCAGCAGATCTACAGGGGCAGGGTCCCCTGGGGCCAACGTCCTGACTTTC CASRSTGAGSPGANVLTF TRBD1 TRBV7-9 - TRBJ2-6
TGTGCCAGTAGTCCCCAGGGACTCGATCAGCCCCAGCATTTT CASSPQGLDQPQHF - TRBV19 - TRBJ1-5